This TCR beta chain was obtained from a study of shared clonotypes between healthy human individuals. The wider study: Two women and a few men aged 18 to 49 made up the donors.

Generated by immunoSEQ multiplex PCR, the TCRdb table keeps only in-frame clones and is missing some. The repertoire has approximately 590,000 clones, about 95% of them found once; the top ten carry roughly 0.1%. The naive CD8 population came from CD45RO-negative cells selected for CCR7, without terminally differentiated effector memory CD45RA+ cells. The source material was naive CD8+ T cells sorted from blood. The receptor comes from a woman aged 25-40 years in good health.

The CDR3 protein is CASSLAQGLAGTGELFF. CDR3 nucleotide sequence: TGTGCCAGCAGCTTAGCCCAAGGACTAGCGGGAACCGGGGAGCTGTTTTTT. J is TRBJ2-2 and V is TRBV11-3, with TRBD2 identical over 12 bases. The germline V gene encodes CDR1 SGHNT and CDR2 YENEEA. V lost 1 base, J lost 5 bases, and 5 bases stayed unmatched. The CDR3 length is 17 residues.